This T cell receptor beta chain was retrieved from a study of blood T cell repertoires in COVID-19. As originally analysed: The authors estimated nucleated cell counts from reference gene primer amplification. Some clones are missing from TCRdb's copy, which holds only in-frame ones; the method was immunoSEQ multiplex PCR. The D gene and trimming were derived from the DNA, and the V and J assignments and clone size from that table. This sample has more than 95,000 clones, with 85% found just once. The CDR3 contains 15 residues. Germline V lookup: CDR1 MNHNY, CDR2 SVGAGI (reference sequence). V shed 2 bases, J shed 8 bases, and the junction held 4 bases outside the gene matches.

This chain joins TRBV6-6 and TRBJ1-6; TRBD1 aligns across 9 bases. Material for sequencing was peripheral blood. The TCR sequence derives from a middle-aged man with acute or convalescent COVID-19. DNA of the CDR3: TGTGCCAGCAGTTACCCGGGACAGGGCTATTCACCCCTCCACTTT. Protein sequence: CASSYPGQGYSPLHF.